The rows below give T cell receptor beta chains drawn from one sample of a study of spatial heterogeneity in lung cancer. TCRdb recomputed calls from the 5' RACE reads with MiXCR, one row per CDR3 protein. The sample shows roughly 79,000 distinct CDR3 sequences, 10% to 15% of them seen only once. Material: PBMCs, obtained at surgery. The receptors come from a male donor with early-stage non-small cell lung cancer. CDR3s include the opening cysteine and the closing phenylalanine or tryptophan. Each record gives: CDR3 length, J gene, V gene, CDR3 protein.

>14|TRBJ2-5|TRBV5-6
CASSGTGGRETQYF
>16|TRBJ2-3|TRBV5-6
CASSFGTSGRTDTQYF
>14|TRBJ1-2|TRBV10-3
CAISFTGDSYGYTF
>15|TRBJ2-3|TRBV5-1
CASSPAGTSGGPQYF
>13|TRBJ2-3|TRBV24-1
CATSDRRTDTQYF
>12|TRBJ2-7|TRBV7-9
CASSPQTWEQYF
>16|TRBJ2-3|TRBV3-1
CASSRGLAGITDTQYF
>17|TRBJ2-3|TRBV11-2
CASSLRTSATSTDTQYF
>13|TRBJ2-7|TRBV29-1
CSVDRGGSYEQYF
>14|TRBJ2-7|TRBV11-2
CASSSGLYYYEQYF
>15|TRBJ2-1|TRBV10-3
CAISGAGGLGNEQFF